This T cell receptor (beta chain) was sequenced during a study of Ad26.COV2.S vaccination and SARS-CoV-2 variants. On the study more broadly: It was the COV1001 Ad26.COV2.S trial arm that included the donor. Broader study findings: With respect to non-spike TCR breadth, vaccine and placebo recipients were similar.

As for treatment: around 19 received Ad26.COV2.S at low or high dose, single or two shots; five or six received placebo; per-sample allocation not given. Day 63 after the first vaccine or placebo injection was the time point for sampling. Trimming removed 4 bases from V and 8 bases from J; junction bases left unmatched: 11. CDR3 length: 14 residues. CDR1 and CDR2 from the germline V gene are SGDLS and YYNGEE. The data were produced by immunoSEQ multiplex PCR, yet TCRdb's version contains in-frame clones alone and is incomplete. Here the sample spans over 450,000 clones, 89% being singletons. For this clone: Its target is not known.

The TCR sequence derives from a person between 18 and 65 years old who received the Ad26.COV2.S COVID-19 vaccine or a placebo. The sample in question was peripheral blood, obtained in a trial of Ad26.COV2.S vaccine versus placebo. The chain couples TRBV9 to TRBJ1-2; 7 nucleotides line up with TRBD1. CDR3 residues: CASSKIDRAQGYTF. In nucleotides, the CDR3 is TGTGCCAGCAGCAAGATAGACAGGGCGCAAGGCTACACCTTC.